Below are 18 T cell receptor beta chains sequenced from a single sample in a study of CD8 T cells in ankylosing spondylitis. MiXCR was run by TCRdb on the 5' RACE reads, yielding one entry per CDR3 protein. This sample carries about 140,000 distinct CDR3 sequences, roughly 31% of them seen once, and the ten largest clones take 6%. Sequencing input: synovial fluid, either unsorted or a sorted T cell fraction (not recorded which). These receptors were obtained from a male donor with ankylosing spondylitis.

The V call is TRBV5-1, the J call TRBJ1-3; D gene uncertain. Between the trimmed V and J ends, which lost 3 bases and 0 bases, there was a span of 4 bases. CDR1 SGHRS and CDR2 YFSETQ come from the germline V gene. The CDR3 covers 13 residues. The chain's CDR3 is CASSSGSGNTIYF. The DNA for the CDR3 is TGCGCCAGCAGCTCGGGCTCTGGAAACACCATATATTTT. Full variable domain (outside the CDR3, taken from reference TRBV5-1 and TRBJ1-3): KAGVTQTPRYLIKTRGQQVTLSCSPISGHRSVSWYQQTPGQGLQFLFEYFSETQRNKGNFPGRFSGRQFSNSRSEMNVSTLELGDSALYLCASSSGSGNTIYFGEGSWLTVV.

This clonotype occurred many times. The chain has TRBV12-3 or TRBV12-4 and TRBJ2-1; D ambiguous. Trimming stripped 3 bases from V and 12 bases from J, with 12 bases between. This CDR3 comprises 12 residues. CDR3 nucleotide sequence: TGTGCCAGCAGTTTTACCGACATCGGGCAGTTCTTC. It is translated as CASSFTDIGQFF.

This clonotype has ten or more counts. The rearrangement uses TRBV28 and TRBJ1-5; perhaps TRBD1 as D (6 bases). Between the trimmed V and J ends, which lost 7 bases and 2 bases, there was a span of 18 bases. The length of the CDR3 is 16 residues. From germline, CDR1 is MDHEN and CDR2 SYDVKM. CDR3 in DNA: TGTGCCAGCAAAAGCCGGGACATTCGAGGCAATCAGCCCCAGCATTTT. Translating gives CASKSRDIRGNQPQHF.

This clonotype was detected many times. CDR3 residues: CASTDLAGNEQFF. The CDR3 coding sequence is TGTGCCAGCACGGACCTCGCGGGCAATGAGCAGTTCTTC. The chain links TRBV11-2 to TRBJ2-1; TRBD2 is a possible D gene (5 bases). The CDR3 spans 13 residues. Germline-derived CDR1 and CDR2 are SGHAT and FQNNGV. Between the trimmed V and J ends, which lost 7 bases and 6 bases, there was a span of 13 bases.

This sequence joins TRBV20-1 and TRBJ2-7, with no clear D. Trimming removed 0 bases from V and 9 bases from J, with 12 bases in between. CDR1 is DFQATT and CDR2 is SNEGSKA in the germline V gene (reference sequence). This CDR3 has 12 residues. The CDR3 DNA is TGCAGTGCTAGAGATCTGGTAGACGGGCAGTACTTC. It is translated as CSARDLVDGQYF.

There are many counts of this clonotype. The V gene is TRBV28, the J gene TRBJ2-5, with 8 bases that match TRBD2. Looked up from germline, CDR1 is MDHEN and CDR2 is SYDVKM. This CDR3 is built from 14 residues. J lost 5 bases, V lost 4 bases, and 6 bases had no gene match. CDR3 amino acids: CASSSSGPTETQYF. DNA of the CDR3: TGTGCCAGCAGTTCTAGCGGGCCGACGGAGACCCAGTACTTC. Based on the CDR3 plus reference TRBV28 and TRBJ2-5, the full variable domain is DVKVTQSSRYLVKRTGEKVFLECVQDMDHENMFWYRQDPGLGLRLIYFSYDVKMKEKGDIPEGYSVSREKKERFSLILESASTNQTSMYLCASSSSGPTETQYFGPGTRLLVL.

V and J are TRBV6-1 and TRBJ1-2, with D unclear. Germline CDR1 MNHNS, CDR2 SASEGT. Trimming shortened V by 6 bases and J by 5 bases, and 16 bases separated the two germline ends. This CDR3 contains 14 residues. The CDR3 sequence: CASSPGGPQYGYTF. The CDR3 nucleotides are TGTGCCAGCAGCCCCGGAGGACCGCAATATGGCTACACCTTC.

The genes are TRBV18 and TRBJ2-7; 7 bases align to TRBD1. This CDR3 comprises 16 residues. The ends lost 0 bases at V and 0 bases at J; junction bases unmatched: 5. Germline CDR1 KGHSH, CDR2 LQKENI. The CDR3 is CASSPPDRLSSYEQYF. The CDR3 nucleotides are TGTGCCAGCTCACCACCGGACAGGCTCAGCTCCTACGAGCAGTACTTC. Combining the CDR3 with reference TRBV18 and TRBJ2-7 gives the whole variable domain NAGVMQNPRHLVRRRGQEARLRCSPMKGHSHVYWYRQLPEEGLKFMVYLQKENIIDESGMPKERFSAEFPKEGPSILRIQQVVRGDSAAYFCASSPPDRLSSYEQYFGPGTRLTVT.

A few counts support this clonotype. The genes are TRBV30 and TRBJ2-5, with D perhaps matching TRBD1 (6 bases). This CDR3 contains 14 residues. V gave up 3 bases and J gave up 7 bases, with 18 bases separating them. Germline assignment: CDR1 GTSNPN and CDR2 SVGIG (reference sequence). This CDR3 is CAWRVTGPGATQYF. The CDR3 DNA reads TGTGCCTGGAGGGTCACTGGACCAGGGGCGACCCAGTACTTC.

This clonotype was counted between two and nine times. The rearrangement links TRBV20-1 to TRBJ2-7; 7 bases are shared with TRBD1. CDR3 length equals 15 residues. The V gene end was trimmed by 2 bases and the J gene end by 2 bases; junction bases not matched to a gene: 9. Germline-derived CDR1 and CDR2 are DFQATT and SNEGSKA (reference sequence). CDR3 sequence reads: CSARRQGPTTYEQYF. CDR3 DNA sequence: TGCAGTGCTAGACGACAGGGACCAACAACCTACGAGCAGTACTTC.

This clonotype appeared a few times. The chain joins TRBV12-3 or TRBV12-4 to TRBJ2-5; D remains unclear. The CDR3 sequence is 13 residues long. Trimming shortened V by 4 bases and J by 0 bases, and 6 bases separated the two germline ends. The CDR3: CASSSVYQETQYF. For the CDR3, the DNA is TGTGCCAGCAGTTCAGTGTACCAAGAGACCCAGTACTTC.

This clonotype was counted many times. The chain recombines TRBV28 with TRBJ1-5, with D uncertain. Germline CDR1 MDHEN, CDR2 SYDVKM. This CDR3 has 13 amino acids. Trimming stripped 2 bases from V and 1 base from J, with 3 bases between. CDR3 in DNA: TGTGCCAGCAGTTTAATAAGCAATCAGCCCCAGCATTTT. Protein product: CASSLISNQPQHF.

The chain is built from TRBV10-3 and TRBJ1-1; no definite D call. Germline V gene sequence: CDR1 ENHRY, CDR2 SYGVKD. The ends were cut back, 6 bases at V and 4 bases at J, with 9 bases in the middle. This CDR3 contains 12 residues. CDR3 in amino acids: CAISEFSTEAFF. The CDR3 nucleotides are TGTGCCATCAGCGAATTCAGCACTGAAGCTTTCTTT.

The gene calls are TRBV7-9 and TRBJ2-5; 11 bases fit TRBD2. CDR1 and CDR2 from the germline V gene are SEHNR and FQNEAQ (reference sequence). This CDR3 spans 15 amino acids. V was pared by 3 bases and J by 5 bases, with 5 bases of the junction left unmatched. In nucleotides, the CDR3 is TGTGCCAGCAGCTTTAGCGGGGGGGCCCTCGAGACCCAGTACTTC. Translation gives CASSFSGGALETQYF. The full variable domain, its missing parts supplied by reference TRBV7-9 and TRBJ2-5, is DTGVSQNPRHKITKRGQNVTFRCDPISEHNRLYWYRQTLGQGPEFLTYFQNEAQLEKSRLLSDRFSAERPKGSFSTLEIQRTEQGDSAMYLCASSFSGGALETQYFGPGTRLLVL.

CDR3 region: CSARDRQNTGELFF. Here the CDR3 DNA reads TGCAGTGCTAGAGACAGGCAGAACACCGGGGAGCTGTTTTTT. The rearrangement joins TRBV20-1 to TRBJ2-2; D ambiguous. Trimming cost V 0 bases and J 1 base, with 6 bases left between them. CDR3 length: 14 residues. In germline, CDR1 is DFQATT, CDR2 SNEGSKA (reference sequence).

This clonotype was recorded many times. J is TRBJ1-3 and V is TRBV2; 8 bases are a match to TRBD1. Trimming cost V 3 bases and J 9 bases; bases outside gene matches: 7. Germline values: CDR1 SNHLY, CDR2 FYNNEI. The CDR3 extends over 14 amino acids. In nucleotides, the CDR3 is TGTGCCAGCAGTGACGGACAGGGAGGGCGCACCATATATTTT. Residues: CASSDGQGGRTIYF.

The chain combines TRBV30 with TRBJ1-4; perhaps TRBD1 as D (6 bases). Germline loops: CDR1 GTSNPN, CDR2 SVGIG (reference sequence). The CDR3 consists of 15 residues. Trimming stripped 0 bases from V and 9 bases from J, with 17 bases between. The CDR3 reads CAWSVKGSGAQKLFF. CDR3 nucleotides: TGTGCCTGGAGTGTAAAGGGATCAGGGGCGCAAAAACTGTTTTTT. Complete variable domain (other parts from reference TRBV30 and TRBJ1-4): SQTIHQWPATLVQPVGSPLSLECTVEGTSNPNLYWYRQAAGRGLQLLFYSVGIGQISSEVPQNLSASRPQDRQFILSSKKLLLSDSGFYLCAWSVKGSGAQKLFFGSGTQLSVL.

J is TRBJ1-5 and V is TRBV7-8; the match to TRBD1 covers 7 bases. The CDR3 sequence is 18 residues long. J gave up 2 bases and V 0 bases, and 10 bases lay outside the gene matches. Germline CDR1 is SGHVS and CDR2 is FQNEAQ. In nucleotides, the CDR3 is TGTGCCAGCAGCTTAGCCGTAGGGGGGCAGGGGGGCAATCAGCCCCAGCATTTT. This sequence encodes CASSLAVGGQGGNQPQHF.